One sample yielded the 25 T cell receptor beta chains listed below, sequenced in a study of blood T cell repertoires in COVID-19. TCRdb's copy holds only in-frame clones and misses some; the assay was immunoSEQ multiplex PCR. The repertoire consists of 110,000 or so clones, with about four fifths occurring once and the leading ten covering under 9.5%. The sample comprised peripheral blood. The source of these receptors is a woman in her thirties or forties with acute or convalescent COVID-19.

This chain connects TRBV12-2 to TRBJ1-1. TRBV12-2 is described as a pseudogene. The CDR3 runs to 15 residues. The DNA for the CDR3 is TGTGCAAGTCGCCCTTCATCCTGCGCGAACACTGAAGCTTTCTTT. Amino acid sequence: CASRPSSCANTEAFF.

The V and J genes are TRBV18 and TRBJ2-2, with 9 bases matching TRBD1. CDR1 and CDR2 from the germline V gene are KGHSH and LQKENI. The junction had 2 bases not matched to a gene; V was cut back by 5 bases and J by 1 base. CDR3 size: 15 residues. The CDR3 reads CASSSGQGNTGELFF. The CDR3 DNA sequence: TGTGCCAGCTCATCGGGACAGGGGAACACCGGGGAGCTGTTTTTT.

V is TRBV7-3 and J is TRBJ1-6; 7 nucleotides match TRBD1. CDR1 and CDR2 from the germline V gene are SGHTA and FQGTGA. The J segment lost 5 bases and the V segment lost 8 bases, leaving 6 bases of the junction unmatched. This CDR3 is 14 amino acids long. In DNA, the CDR3 is TGTGCCAGCGCGACAGGGAGGAATAATTCACCCCTCCACTTT. The encoded protein is CASATGRNNSPLHF.

The table lists this clone with a few counts. The chain employs TRBV7-2 and TRBJ2-1; D perhaps matches TRBD2 (6 bases). The germline V gene has CDR1 SGHTA and CDR2 FQGNSA. This CDR3 is 13 amino acids long. V lost 4 bases and J lost 10, with 14 bases in between. CDR3 DNA sequence: TGTGCCAGCAGCTCCGGGGGTTCCTGGGAGCAGTTCTTC. Translation gives CASSSGGSWEQFF.

The rearrangement links TRBV5-1 to TRBJ2-3; unclear D gene. Germline CDR1 SGHRS, CDR2 YFSETQ. V was shortened by 0 bases and J by 0 bases, with 8 bases between the two germline ends. This CDR3 comprises 15 residues. CDR3 bases: TGCGCCAGCAGCTTGGAGGCGGCGAGCACAGATACGCAGTATTTT. As protein: CASSLEAASTDTQYF.

The chain uses TRBV14 and TRBJ1-5, with D perhaps matching TRBD1 (5 bases). Between the trimmed V and J ends, which lost 11 bases and 2 bases, there was a span of 13 bases. Looked up from germline, CDR1 is SGHDN and CDR2 is FVKESK. CDR3 size: 13 residues. This CDR3 reads CAGGTLGNQPQHF. CDR3 coding DNA: TGTGCCGGCGGGACCCTAGGCAATCAGCCCCAGCATTTT. The entire variable domain, with the rest obtained from reference TRBV14 and TRBJ1-5, is as follows: EAGVTQFPSHSVIEKGQTVTLRCDPISGHDNLYWYRRVMGKEIKFLLHFVKESKQDESGMPNNRFLAERTGGTYSTLKVQPAELEDSGVYFCAGGTLGNQPQHFGDGTRLSIL.

V is TRBV9 and J is TRBJ2-7, with 9 bases aligning to TRBD1. Germline V gives CDR1 SGDLS, CDR2 YYNGEE. Losses at the gene ends were 3 bases for V and 3 bases for J; bases not matched to a gene: 7. CDR3 size: 15 residues. For the CDR3, the DNA is TGTGCCAGCAGCGCCAATTTGGACAGGGGCTACGAGCAGTACTTC. Translated: CASSANLDRGYEQYF. Variable domain in full (rest from reference TRBV9 and TRBJ2-7): DSGVTQTPKHLITATGQRVTLRCSPRSGDLSVYWYQQSLDQGLQFLIQYYNGEERAKGNILERFSAQQFPDLHSELNLSSLELGDSALYFCASSANLDRGYEQYFGPGTRLTVT.

V is TRBV5-6 and J is TRBJ2-5; D is undetermined. Germline V gene lookup returns CDR1 SGHDT and CDR2 YYEEEE. Trimming shortened V by 1 base and J by 3 bases, and 10 bases separated the two germline ends. The CDR3 runs 14 residues. CDR3 bases: TGTGCCAGCAGCTTGACTGGGCAGGAAGAGACCCAGTACTTC. It yields the protein CASSLTGQEETQYF.

Concerning this clone itself: The CDR3 does not end in the conserved phenylalanine or tryptophan, so this is likely a read error. DNA for the CDR3: TGTGCCTGGAGCTCCGAGGGTAATTCACCCCTCCACCTT. Its translation is CAWSSEGNSPLHL. The genes are TRBV30 and TRBJ1-6; D remains ambiguous. The V gene lost 3 bases and the J gene lost 6 bases, with 9 bases spanning the gap. This CDR3 has 13 residues. Germline CDR1 GTSNPN, CDR2 SVGIG (reference sequence).

J is TRBJ2-1 and V is TRBV9; the match to TRBD1 covers 8 bases. CDR3 length equals 15 residues. The trim removed 2 bases at V and 2 bases at J, leaving 3 bases unmatched. Germline V gene sequence: CDR1 SGDLS, CDR2 YYNGEE. CDR3 DNA: TGTGCCAGCAGCGTCAGGGGGCTGACCTACAATGAGCAGTTCTTC. This gives the protein CASSVRGLTYNEQFF.

The rearrangement uses TRBV5-1 and TRBJ1-4; D ambiguous. CDR3 length equals 15 residues. V was trimmed by 0 bases and J by 7 bases, leaving 13 bases between them. The germline CDR1 and CDR2 sequences are SGHRS and YFSETQ. The CDR3: CASSLDGSAGEKLFF. As DNA, the CDR3 is TGCGCCAGCAGCTTGGACGGCAGCGCCGGTGAAAAACTGTTTTTT.

The genes are TRBV6-5 and TRBJ2-2; D may be TRBD1 (5 bases). V lost 0 bases to trimming and J lost 6 bases, with 14 bases between them. Germline CDR1 and CDR2: MNHEY and SVGAGI. This CDR3 spans 16 amino acids. The CDR3 reads CASSYSLRAQAGELFF. The CDR3 bases are TGTGCCAGCAGTTACTCGCTCCGGGCACAGGCCGGGGAGCTGTTTTTT.

The J gene is TRBJ1-5, the V gene TRBV6-6, with 8 bases matching TRBD1. This CDR3 has 16 residues. Per germline, CDR1 MNHNY and CDR2 SVGAGI (reference sequence). V lost 2 bases, J lost 7 bases, and 10 bases stayed unmatched. In DNA, the CDR3 is TGTGCCAGCAGTTACGTTGGACAGGGTGTATGGCAGCCCCAGCATTTT. It is translated as CASSYVGQGVWQPQHF.

The J gene is TRBJ2-1, the V gene TRBV11-3; 8 bases align to TRBD2. CDR1 SGHNT and CDR2 YENEEA come from the germline V gene. Germline trimming cut 4 bases from V and 8 bases from J; bases unmatched to any gene: 13. This CDR3 spans 16 amino acids. For the CDR3, the DNA is TGTGCCAGCAGCTGGCGCAGCGGGGGTAAGTCCCATGAGCAGTTCTTC. This codes for CASSWRSGGKSHEQFF. The full variable domain, rest sourced from reference TRBV11-3 and TRBJ2-1, is EAGVVQSPRYKIIEKKQPVAFWCNPISGHNTLYWYLQNLGQGPELLIRYENEEAVDDSQLPKDRFSAERLKGVDSTLKIQPAELGDSAVYLCASSWRSGGKSHEQFFGPGTRLTVL.

This chain uses TRBV6-6 with TRBJ1-1; no reliable D call. The CDR3 is made up of 14 amino acids. V dropped 0 bases and J dropped 2 bases, with 7 bases sitting between them. Germline V gives CDR1 MNHNY, CDR2 SVGAGI (reference sequence). CDR3 sequence reads: CASSYSSSNTEAFF. CDR3 in DNA: TGTGCCAGCAGTTACTCGTCTTCTAACACTGAAGCTTTCTTT.

The CDR3 region is CASSLDRGRDYTF. The CDR3 bases are TGTGCCAGCAGCCTAGACAGGGGGCGAGACTACACCTTC. The rearrangement links TRBV7-2 to TRBJ1-2, with TRBD1 matching 10 bases. The CDR3 loop spans 13 amino acids. V lost 5 bases, J lost 10 bases, and 7 bases stayed unmatched. Germline lookup yields CDR1 SGHTA and CDR2 FQGNSA.

In DNA, the CDR3 is TGTGCCAGCAGCGAAAGAGAGGACTATGGCTACACCTTC. It is translated as CASSEREDYGYTF. This chain links TRBV9 with TRBJ1-2; D not certain. The CDR3 spans 13 residues. CDR1 is SGDLS and CDR2 is YYNGEE in the germline V gene. Trimming left V 3 bases short and J 3 bases short, with 9 bases between. Supplemented by reference TRBV9 and TRBJ1-2, the full variable domain reads DSGVTQTPKHLITATGQRVTLRCSPRSGDLSVYWYQQSLDQGLQFLIQYYNGEERAKGNILERFSAQQFPDLHSELNLSSLELGDSALYFCASSEREDYGYTFGSGTRLTVV.

This chain uses TRBV6-5 with TRBJ2-7; TRBD1 might be the D (6 bases). The CDR3 sequence is 13 residues long. Germline V gene data show CDR1 as MNHEY and CDR2 as SVGAGI. V lost 2 bases to trimming and J lost 9 bases, with 14 bases between them. This CDR3 is CASSYDRSPSQYF. For the CDR3, the DNA is TGTGCCAGCAGTTACGACAGGTCCCCCTCGCAGTACTTC.

The V gene is TRBV5-5, the J gene TRBJ1-4, with a possible D match to TRBD1 (5 bases). This CDR3 is 14 amino acids long. CDR1 is SGHKS and CDR2 is YYEKEE in the germline V gene (reference sequence). The ends were cut back, 2 bases at V and 6 bases at J, with 11 bases in the middle. CDR3 protein: CASSFAGGDEKLFF. The CDR3 DNA reads TGTGCCAGCAGCTTCGCAGGAGGGGATGAAAAACTGTTTTTT.

This sequence joins TRBV6-5 and TRBJ2-7; TRBD2 might be the D (7 bases). This CDR3 has 16 residues. Trimming stripped 0 bases from V and 2 bases from J, with 14 bases between. Germline V gives CDR1 MNHEY, CDR2 SVGAGI. CDR3 loop: CASSYSGAGAPYEQYF. In nucleotides, the CDR3 is TGTGCCAGCAGTTACTCGGGCGCGGGGGCCCCCTACGAGCAGTACTTC.

This rearrangement joins TRBV30 to TRBJ2-7, with 8 bases aligning to TRBD2. J gave up 3 bases and V 5 bases, and 3 bases lay outside the gene matches. The CDR3 totals 12 residues. CDR1 and CDR2 from the germline V gene are GTSNPN and SVGIG (reference sequence). DNA of the CDR3: TGTGCCTGGGGGGGGACTAGCTACGAGCAGTACTTC. It is translated as CAWGGTSYEQYF. Based on the CDR3 plus reference TRBV30 and TRBJ2-7, the full variable domain is SQTIHQWPATLVQPVGSPLSLECTVEGTSNPNLYWYRQAAGRGLQLLFYSVGIGQISSEVPQNLSASRPQDRQFILSSKKLLLSDSGFYLCAWGGTSYEQYFGPGTRLTVT.

The J gene is TRBJ1-6, the V gene TRBV28; a possible D gene is TRBD1 (5 bases). Germline-derived CDR1 and CDR2 are MDHEN and SYDVKM. The CDR3 length is 14 residues. V was cut by 6 bases and J by 8 bases, with 14 bases left in between. The CDR3: CASSLTGRDSPLHF. The CDR3 nucleotides are TGTGCCAGCAGCCTGACCGGCAGGGATTCACCCCTCCACTTT.

The gene calls are TRBV18 and TRBJ1-1; D perhaps matches TRBD1 (6 bases). CDR3 length equals 14 residues. Germline lookup yields CDR1 KGHSH and CDR2 LQKENI. The V end lost 2 bases, the J end lost 7 bases, and 14 bases lay between the germline ends. Written as DNA, the CDR3 is TGTGCCAGCTCACCATCTCCAGGGGCCCTTGAAGCTTTCTTT. Protein sequence: CASSPSPGALEAFF.

V usage is TRBV11-2 and J usage is TRBJ1-5, with 9 bases matching TRBD1. CDR3 size: 16 residues. The ends lost 4 bases at V and 4 bases at J; junction bases unmatched: 8. Germline CDR1 and CDR2: SGHAT and FQNNGV. The CDR3 sequence is CASSSLTGGGNQPQHF. In nucleotides, the CDR3 is TGTGCCAGCAGCTCCTTGACAGGGGGAGGAAATCAGCCCCAGCATTTT.

This clone was found a few times. The chain carries TRBV5-1 and TRBJ1-1; 7 bases are shared with TRBD1. This CDR3 comprises 15 residues. Germline-derived CDR1 and CDR2 are SGHRS and YFSETQ. The junction had 13 bases not matched to a gene; V was cut back by 7 bases and J by 4 bases. The CDR3 loop reads CASSRRQGVSTEAFF. The DNA for the CDR3 is TGCGCCAGCTCGCGTCGACAGGGAGTTTCCACTGAAGCTTTCTTT.